This entry is about one TCR beta chain. Its antigen remains unknown. The record originates from a study of post-analysis software for immune sequencing data. Study context: Relapsing-remitting, secondary progressive and progressive-relapsing forms of multiple sclerosis all featured among disease courses. Study results and limitations: Strong same-batch co-clustering of samples appeared with F measure clustering. Controls had significantly higher normalized Chao1 diversity than multiple sclerosis patients. The five TRBV segments detected at higher frequency in patients than in controls included TRBV5-6, TRBV5-1 and TRBV20-1.

Prepared libraries of TCR beta cDNA carried unique molecular identifiers. Researchers reported roughly 510,000 cDNA molecules coming from roughly 0.93 to 9.6 million T cells. TCRdb reprocessed the PCR reads via MiXCR and lists one record per CDR3 protein. The sample contains about 570,000 distinct CDR3 sequences, around a third of which appear only once. This CDR3 contains 17 residues. CDR1 and CDR2 from the germline V gene are SQVTM and ANQGSEA. V gave up 5 bases and J gave up 0 bases, with 22 bases separating them. The chain recombines TRBV29-1 with TRBJ1-1; D ambiguous. The specimen was blood. The receptor comes from a girl aged 2-17 years with multiple sclerosis. The CDR3 DNA reads TGCAGCGTTTTTCAGGTTCTCCCCGTCAGTATGAACACTGAAGCTTTCTTT. As protein: CSVFQVLPVSMNTEAFF. The complete variable domain, with remaining parts taken from reference TRBV29-1 and TRBJ1-1, reads SAVISQKPSRDICQRGTSLTIQCQVDSQVTMMFWYRQQPGQSLTLIATANQGSEATYESGFVIDKFPISRPNLTFSTLTVSNMSPEDSSIYLCSVFQVLPVSMNTEAFFGQGTRLTVV.